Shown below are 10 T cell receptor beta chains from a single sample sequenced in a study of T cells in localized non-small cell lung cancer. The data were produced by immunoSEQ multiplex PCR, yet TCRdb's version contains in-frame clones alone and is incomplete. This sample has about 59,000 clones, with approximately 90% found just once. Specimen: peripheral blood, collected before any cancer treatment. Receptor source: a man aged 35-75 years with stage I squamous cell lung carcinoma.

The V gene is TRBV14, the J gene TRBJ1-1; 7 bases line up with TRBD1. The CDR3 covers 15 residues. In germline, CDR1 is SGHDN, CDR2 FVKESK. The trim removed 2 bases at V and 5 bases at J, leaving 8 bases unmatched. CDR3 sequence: CASSQRSRGRTEAFF. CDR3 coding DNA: TGTGCCAGCAGCCAAAGGTCGAGGGGGCGTACTGAAGCTTTCTTT.

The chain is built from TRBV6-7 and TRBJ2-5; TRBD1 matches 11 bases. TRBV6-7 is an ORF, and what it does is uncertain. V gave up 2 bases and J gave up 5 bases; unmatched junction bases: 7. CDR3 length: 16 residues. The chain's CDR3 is CASSYPGQGAWETQYF. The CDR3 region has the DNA TGTGCCAGCAGTTACCCCGGACAGGGGGCGTGGGAGACCCAGTACTTC.

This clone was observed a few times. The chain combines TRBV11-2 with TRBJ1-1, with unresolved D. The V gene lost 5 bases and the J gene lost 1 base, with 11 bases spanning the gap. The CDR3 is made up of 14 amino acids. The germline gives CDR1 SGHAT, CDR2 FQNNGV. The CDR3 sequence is CASSLRSGNTEAFF. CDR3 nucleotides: TGTGCCAGCAGCCTCAGGTCAGGGAACACTGAAGCTTTCTTT.

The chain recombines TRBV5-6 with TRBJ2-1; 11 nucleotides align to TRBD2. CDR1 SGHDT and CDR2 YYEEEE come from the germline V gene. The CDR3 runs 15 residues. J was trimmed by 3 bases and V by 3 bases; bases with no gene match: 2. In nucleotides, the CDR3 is TGTGCCAGCAGCTCCGGGACTAGCGGCTACAATGAGCAGTTCTTC. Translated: CASSSGTSGYNEQFF. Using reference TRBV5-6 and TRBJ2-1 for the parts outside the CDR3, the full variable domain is DAGVTQSPTHLIKTRGQQVTLRCSPKSGHDTVSWYQQALGQGPQFIFQYYEEEERQRGNFPDRFSGHQFPNYSSELNVNALLLGDSALYLCASSSGTSGYNEQFFGPGTRLTVL.

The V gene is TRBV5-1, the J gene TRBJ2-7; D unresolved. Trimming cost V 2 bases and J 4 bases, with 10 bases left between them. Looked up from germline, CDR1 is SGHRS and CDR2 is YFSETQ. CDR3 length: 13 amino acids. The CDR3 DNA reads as TGCGCCAGCAGCTTCACGGCGCGGTACGAGCAGTACTTC. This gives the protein CASSFTARYEQYF.

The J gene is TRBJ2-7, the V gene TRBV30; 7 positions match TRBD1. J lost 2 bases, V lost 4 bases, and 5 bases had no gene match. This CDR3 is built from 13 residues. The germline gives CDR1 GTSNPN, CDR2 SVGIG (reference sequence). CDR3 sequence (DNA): TGTGCCTGGAACCCCGGGACAGCCTACGAGCAGTACTTC. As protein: CAWNPGTAYEQYF. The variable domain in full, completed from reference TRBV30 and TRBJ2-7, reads SQTIHQWPATLVQPVGSPLSLECTVEGTSNPNLYWYRQAAGRGLQLLFYSVGIGQISSEVPQNLSASRPQDRQFILSSKKLLLSDSGFYLCAWNPGTAYEQYFGPGTRLTVT.

The CDR3 is CAWSPYHSDGNTIYF. DNA for the CDR3: TGTGCCTGGAGTCCTTATCACAGCGATGGAAACACCATATATTTT. The chain is built from TRBV30 and TRBJ1-3, with D uncertain. Trimming took 2 bases from V and 3 from J, leaving 14 bases between them. Germline V gene sequence: CDR1 GTSNPN, CDR2 SVGIG (reference sequence). This CDR3 region has 15 residues.

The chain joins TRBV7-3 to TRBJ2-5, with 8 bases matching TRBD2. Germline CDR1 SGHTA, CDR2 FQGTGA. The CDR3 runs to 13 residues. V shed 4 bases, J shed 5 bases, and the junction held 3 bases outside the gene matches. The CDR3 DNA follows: TGTGCCAGCAGCTCAGGGACTAGTGAGACCCAGTACTTC. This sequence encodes CASSSGTSETQYF.

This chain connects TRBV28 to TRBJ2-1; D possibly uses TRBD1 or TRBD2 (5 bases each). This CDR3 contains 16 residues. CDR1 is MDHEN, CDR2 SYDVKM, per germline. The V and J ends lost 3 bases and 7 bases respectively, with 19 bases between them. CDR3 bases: TGTGCCAGCAGTTTCCCGTCGGGGCAGGGCAAAAATGAGCAGTTCTTC. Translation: CASSFPSGQGKNEQFF. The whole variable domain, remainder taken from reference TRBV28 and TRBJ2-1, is DVKVTQSSRYLVKRTGEKVFLECVQDMDHENMFWYRQDPGLGLRLIYFSYDVKMKEKGDIPEGYSVSREKKERFSLILESASTNQTSMYLCASSFPSGQGKNEQFFGPGTRLTVL.

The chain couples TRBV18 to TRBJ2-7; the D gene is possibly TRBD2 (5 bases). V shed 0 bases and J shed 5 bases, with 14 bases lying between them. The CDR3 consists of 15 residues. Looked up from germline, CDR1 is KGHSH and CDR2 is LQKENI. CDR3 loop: CASSPPLGSLDEQYF. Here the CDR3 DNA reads TGTGCCAGCTCACCACCGTTGGGTTCACTAGACGAGCAGTACTTC.